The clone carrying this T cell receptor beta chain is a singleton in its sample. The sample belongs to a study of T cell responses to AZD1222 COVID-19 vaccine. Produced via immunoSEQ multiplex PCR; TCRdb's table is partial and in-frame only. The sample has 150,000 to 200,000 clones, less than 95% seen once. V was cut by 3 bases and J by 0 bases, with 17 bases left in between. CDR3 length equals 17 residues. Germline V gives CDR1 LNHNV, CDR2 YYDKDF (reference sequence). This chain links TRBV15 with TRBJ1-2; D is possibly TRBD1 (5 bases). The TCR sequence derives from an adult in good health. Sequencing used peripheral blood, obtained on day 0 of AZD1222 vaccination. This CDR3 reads CATSSRQWVTSNYGYTF. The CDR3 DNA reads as TGTGCCACCAGCAGTAGACAGTGGGTAACATCTAACTATGGCTACACCTTC.